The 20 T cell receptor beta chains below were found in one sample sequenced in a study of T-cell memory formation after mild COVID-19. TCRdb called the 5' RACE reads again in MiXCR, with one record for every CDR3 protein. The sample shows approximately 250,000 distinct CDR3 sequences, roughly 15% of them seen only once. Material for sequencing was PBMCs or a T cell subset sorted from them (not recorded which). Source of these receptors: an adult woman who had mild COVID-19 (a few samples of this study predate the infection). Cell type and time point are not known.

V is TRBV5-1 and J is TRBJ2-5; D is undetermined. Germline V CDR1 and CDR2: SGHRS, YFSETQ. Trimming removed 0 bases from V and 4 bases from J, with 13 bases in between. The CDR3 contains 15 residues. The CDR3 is CASSLAPRGRETQYF. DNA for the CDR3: TGCGCCAGCAGCTTGGCTCCTCGTGGGCGAGAGACCCAGTACTTC.

The DNA for the CDR3 is TGTGCCAGCAGCCCCGATCGATCTCCCCTAACGCAGAACTATGGCTACACCTTC. This sequence encodes CASSPDRSPLTQNYGYTF. The chain uses TRBV7-8 and TRBJ1-2; D unclear. The CDR3 extends over 18 amino acids. V lost 5 bases to trimming and J lost 2 bases, with 24 bases between them. From germline, CDR1 is SGHVS and CDR2 FQNEAQ.

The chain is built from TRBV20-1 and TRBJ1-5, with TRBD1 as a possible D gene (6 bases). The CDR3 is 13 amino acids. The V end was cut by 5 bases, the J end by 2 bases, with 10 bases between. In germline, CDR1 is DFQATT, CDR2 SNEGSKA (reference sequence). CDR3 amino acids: CSALQGGNQPQHF. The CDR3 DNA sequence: TGCAGTGCTTTACAGGGAGGCAATCAGCCCCAGCATTTT.

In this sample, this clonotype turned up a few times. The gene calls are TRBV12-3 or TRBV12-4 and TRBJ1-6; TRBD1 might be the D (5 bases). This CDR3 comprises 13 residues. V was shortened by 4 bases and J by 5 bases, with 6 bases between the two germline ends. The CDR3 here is CASSSGNNSPLHF. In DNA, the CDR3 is TGTGCCAGCAGTTCAGGGAATAATTCACCCCTCCACTTT.

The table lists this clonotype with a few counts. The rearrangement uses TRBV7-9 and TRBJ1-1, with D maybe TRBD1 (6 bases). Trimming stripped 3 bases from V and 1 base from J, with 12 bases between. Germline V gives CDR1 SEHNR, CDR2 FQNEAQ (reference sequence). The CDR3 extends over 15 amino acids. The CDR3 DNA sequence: TGTGCCAGCAGCTTTCGGCAGGGGCAGAACACTGAAGCTTTCTTT. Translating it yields CASSFRQGQNTEAFF.

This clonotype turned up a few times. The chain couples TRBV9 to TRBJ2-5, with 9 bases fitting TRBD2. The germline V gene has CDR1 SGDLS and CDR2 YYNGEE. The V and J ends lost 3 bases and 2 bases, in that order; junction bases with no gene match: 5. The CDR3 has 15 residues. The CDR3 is CASSGGGGAQETQYF. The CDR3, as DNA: TGTGCCAGCAGCGGAGGCGGGGGGGCTCAAGAGACCCAGTACTTC.

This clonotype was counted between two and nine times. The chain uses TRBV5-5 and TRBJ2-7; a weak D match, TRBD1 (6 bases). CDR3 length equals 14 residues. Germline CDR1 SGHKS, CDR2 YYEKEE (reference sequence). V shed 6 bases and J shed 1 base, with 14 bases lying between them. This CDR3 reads CASTLPGTSYEQYF. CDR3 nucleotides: TGTGCCAGCACGCTTCCAGGGACATCCTACGAGCAGTACTTC.

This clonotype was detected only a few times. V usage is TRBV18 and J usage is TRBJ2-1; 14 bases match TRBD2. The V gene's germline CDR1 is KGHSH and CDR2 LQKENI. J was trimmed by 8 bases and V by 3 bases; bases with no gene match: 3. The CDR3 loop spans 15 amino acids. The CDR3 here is CASSPGTSGGYEQFF. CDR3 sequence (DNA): TGTGCCAGCTCACCGGGGACTAGCGGGGGCTATGAGCAGTTCTTC.

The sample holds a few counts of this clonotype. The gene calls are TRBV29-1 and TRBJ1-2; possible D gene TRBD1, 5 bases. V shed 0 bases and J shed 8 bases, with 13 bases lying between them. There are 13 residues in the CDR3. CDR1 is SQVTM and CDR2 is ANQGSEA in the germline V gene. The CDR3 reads CSVEEVQAWGYTF. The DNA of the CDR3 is TGCAGCGTTGAAGAGGTACAGGCATGGGGCTACACCTTC.

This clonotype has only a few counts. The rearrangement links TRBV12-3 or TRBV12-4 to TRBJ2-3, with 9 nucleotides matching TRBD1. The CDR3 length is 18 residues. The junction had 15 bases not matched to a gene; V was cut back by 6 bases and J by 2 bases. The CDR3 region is CASSYGQLGQGNTDTQYF. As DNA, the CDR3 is TGTGCCAGCAGCTACGGACAACTGGGACAGGGAAACACAGATACGCAGTATTTT.

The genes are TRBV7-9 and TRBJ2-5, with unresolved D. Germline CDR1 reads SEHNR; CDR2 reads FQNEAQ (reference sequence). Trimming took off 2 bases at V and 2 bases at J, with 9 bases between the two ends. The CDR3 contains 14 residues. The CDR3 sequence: CASSLSLKQETQYF. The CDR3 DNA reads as TGTGCCAGCAGCTTATCACTGAAGCAAGAGACCCAGTACTTC.

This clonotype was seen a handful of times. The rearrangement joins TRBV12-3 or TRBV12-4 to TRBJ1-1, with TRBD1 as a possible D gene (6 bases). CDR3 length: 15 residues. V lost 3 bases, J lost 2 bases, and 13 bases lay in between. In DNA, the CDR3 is TGTGCCAGCAGTTTTCGGGGACAAGTTAACACTGAAGCTTTCTTT. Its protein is CASSFRGQVNTEAFF.

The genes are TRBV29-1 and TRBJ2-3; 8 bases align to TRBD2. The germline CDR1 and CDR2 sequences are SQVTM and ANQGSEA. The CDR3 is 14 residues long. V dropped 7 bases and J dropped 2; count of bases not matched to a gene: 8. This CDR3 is CSASSGSFTDTQYF. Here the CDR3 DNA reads TGCAGCGCTTCTAGCGGGTCATTCACAGATACGCAGTATTTT.

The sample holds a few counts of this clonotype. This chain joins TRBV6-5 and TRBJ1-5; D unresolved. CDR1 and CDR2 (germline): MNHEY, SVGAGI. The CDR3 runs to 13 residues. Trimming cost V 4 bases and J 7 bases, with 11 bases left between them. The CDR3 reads CASSFQSSQPQHF. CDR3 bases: TGTGCCAGCAGTTTCCAAAGTTCCCAGCCCCAGCATTTT.

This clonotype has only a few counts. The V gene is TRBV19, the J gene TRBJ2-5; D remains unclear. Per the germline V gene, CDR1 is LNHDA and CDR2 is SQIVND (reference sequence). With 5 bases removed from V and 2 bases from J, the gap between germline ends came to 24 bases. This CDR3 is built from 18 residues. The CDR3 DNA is TGTGCCAGTAGTCCCCGGCCAGCATCTTCGTCAATACAAGAGACCCAGTACTTC. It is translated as CASSPRPASSSIQETQYF. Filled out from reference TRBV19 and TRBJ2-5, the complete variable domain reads DGGITQSPKYLFRKEGQNVTLSCEQNLNHDAMYWYRQDPGQGLRLIYYSQIVNDFQKGDIAEGYSVSREKKESFPLTVTSAQKNPTAFYLCASSPRPASSSIQETQYFGPGTRLLVL.

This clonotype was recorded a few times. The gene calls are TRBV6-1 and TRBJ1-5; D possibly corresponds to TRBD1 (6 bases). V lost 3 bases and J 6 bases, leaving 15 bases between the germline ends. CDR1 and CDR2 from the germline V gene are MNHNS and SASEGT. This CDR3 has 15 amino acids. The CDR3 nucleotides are TGTGCCAGCAGTGACACGACAGGCTTGGGTCAGCCCCAGCATTTT. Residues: CASSDTTGLGQPQHF.

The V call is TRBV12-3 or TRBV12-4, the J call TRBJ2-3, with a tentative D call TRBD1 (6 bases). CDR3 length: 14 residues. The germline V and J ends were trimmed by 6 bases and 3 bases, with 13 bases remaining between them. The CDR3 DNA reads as TGTGCCAGCAGGATGACAGGTGGTACAGATACGCAGTATTTT. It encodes CASRMTGGTDTQYF.

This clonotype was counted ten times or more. This chain's CDR3 is CASSFRSGGLVAGANVLTF. CDR3 sequence (DNA): TGTGCCAGCAGTTTCCGCTCAGGGGGCTTGGTTGCTGGGGCCAACGTCCTGACTTTC. This sequence joins TRBV12-3 or TRBV12-4 and TRBJ2-6; 8 bases are shared with TRBD1. V was clipped by 3 bases and J by 2 bases; unmatched bases: 12. The CDR3 extends over 19 amino acids.

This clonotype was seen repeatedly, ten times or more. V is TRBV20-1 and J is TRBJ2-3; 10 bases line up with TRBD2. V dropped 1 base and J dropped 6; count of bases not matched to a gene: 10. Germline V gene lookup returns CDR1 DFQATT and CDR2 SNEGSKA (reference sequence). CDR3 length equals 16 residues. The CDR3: CSARGGLAAVSDTQYF. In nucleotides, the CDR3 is TGCAGTGCTAGAGGTGGACTAGCGGCGGTCTCGGATACGCAGTATTTT.

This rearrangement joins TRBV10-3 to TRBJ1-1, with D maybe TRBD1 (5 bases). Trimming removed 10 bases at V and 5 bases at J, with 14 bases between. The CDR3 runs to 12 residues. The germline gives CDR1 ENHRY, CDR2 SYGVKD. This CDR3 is CATRTEGTEAFF. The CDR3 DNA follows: TGTGCCACCCGAACTGAGGGGACTGAAGCTTTCTTT.